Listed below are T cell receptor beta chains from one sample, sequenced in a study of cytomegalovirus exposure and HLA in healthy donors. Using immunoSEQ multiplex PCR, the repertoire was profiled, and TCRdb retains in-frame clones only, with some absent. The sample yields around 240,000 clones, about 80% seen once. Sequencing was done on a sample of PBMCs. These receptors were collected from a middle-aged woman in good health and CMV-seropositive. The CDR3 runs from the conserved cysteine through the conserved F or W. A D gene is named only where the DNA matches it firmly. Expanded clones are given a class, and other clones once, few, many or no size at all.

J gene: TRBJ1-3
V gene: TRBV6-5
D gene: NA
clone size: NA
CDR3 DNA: TGTGCCAGCAGTTCTACGGGCTCTGGAAACACCATATATTTT
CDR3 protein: CASSSTGSGNTIYF

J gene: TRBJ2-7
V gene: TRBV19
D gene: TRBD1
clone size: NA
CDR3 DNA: TGTGCCAGTAGTCCCACAGGGGGCGCTTTCTACGAGCAGTACTTC
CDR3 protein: CASSPTGGAFYEQYF

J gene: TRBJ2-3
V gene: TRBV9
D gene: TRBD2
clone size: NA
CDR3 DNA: TGTGCCAGCAGCGTCGGGCTAGCGGGCACAGATACGCAGTATTTT
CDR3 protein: CASSVGLAGTDTQYF

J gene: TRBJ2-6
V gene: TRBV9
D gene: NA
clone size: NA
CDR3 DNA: TGTGCCAGCAGCGTTGGCGGCGGCTCTGGGGCCAACGTCCTGACTTTC
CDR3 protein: CASSVGGGSGANVLTF

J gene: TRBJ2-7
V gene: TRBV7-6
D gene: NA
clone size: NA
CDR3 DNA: TGTGCCAGCAGCTCCCTGCTCGGGACACCCTACTACGAGCAGTACTTC
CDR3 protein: CASSSLLGTPYYEQYF

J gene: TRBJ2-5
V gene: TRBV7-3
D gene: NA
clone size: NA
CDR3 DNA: TGTGCCAGCAGCTCGGGACATCAAGAGACCCAGTACTTC
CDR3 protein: CASSSGHQETQYF

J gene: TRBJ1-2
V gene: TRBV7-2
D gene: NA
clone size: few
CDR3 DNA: TGTGCCAGCAGCCCCTGGGACTTCCATGGCTACACCTTC
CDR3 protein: CASSPWDFHGYTF

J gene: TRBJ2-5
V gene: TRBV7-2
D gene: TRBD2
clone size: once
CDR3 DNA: TGTGCCAGCAGCGCGGGGGGTTGGATCGAGACCCAGTACTTC
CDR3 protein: CASSAGGWIETQYF

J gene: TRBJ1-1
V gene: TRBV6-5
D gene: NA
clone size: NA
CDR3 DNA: TGTGCCAGCAGTTACTCGAGAGGTTACACTGAAGCTTTCTTT
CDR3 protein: CASSYSRGYTEAFF

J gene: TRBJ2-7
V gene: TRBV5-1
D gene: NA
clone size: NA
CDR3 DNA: TGCGCCAGCAGCTACGGACTCCCGGGACACGAGCAGTACTTC
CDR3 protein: CASSYGLPGHEQYF

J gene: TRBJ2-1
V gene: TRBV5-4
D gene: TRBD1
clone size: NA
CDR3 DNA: TGTGCCAGCAGCTTGCAGGGACAGCAACACAATGAGCAGTTCTTC
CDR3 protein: CASSLQGQQHNEQFF

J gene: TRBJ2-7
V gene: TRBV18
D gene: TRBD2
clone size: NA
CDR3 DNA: TGTGCCAGCTCACCAATATCCGGACTAGCACGGAACGAGCAGTACTTC
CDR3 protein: CASSPISGLARNEQYF

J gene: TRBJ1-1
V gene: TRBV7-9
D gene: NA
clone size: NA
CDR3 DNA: TGTTCCAGCAGCTTAACAACGGGTAATAGGGCTTTCTTT
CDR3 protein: CSSSLTTGNRAFF